This TCR beta chain is drawn from a study of T cell clones after liver transplantation. Study-wide context: TCRbeta sequencing after a pre-transplant mixed lymphocyte reaction identified graft-donor-reactive clones, later tracked in post-transplant blood. Draws occurred before transplant, before withdrawal, and after complete or failed withdrawal.

Clones were sequenced by immunoSEQ multiplex PCR, and TCRdb holds only the in-frame ones, with some missing. The sample carries 75,000 to 85,000 clones, 75% to 90% recorded once. This sequence was found in a human patient who received a liver transplant. A share of the T cells may be of graft donor origin. The input for sequencing was CD4+ T cells from blood, taken at the 22-month timepoint.

The CDR3 sequence: CASSLDPVSPLHF. CDR3 coding DNA: TGTGCCAGCAGCTTAGATCCTGTTTCACCCCTCCACTTT. The V and J genes are TRBV11-3 and TRBJ1-6; D uncertain. From germline, CDR1 is SGHNT and CDR2 YENEEA. V gave up 0 bases and J gave up 9 bases, with 6 bases separating them. CDR3 length: 13 amino acids.